The source of this T cell receptor (beta chain) is a study of memory CD8 T cells in hepatitis C reinfection. Study information: HCV reinfection: RNA-positive following two negative tests at least 60 days apart.

Assay used: immunoSEQ multiplex PCR; TCRdb lists only in-frame clones, some missing. Here the sample spans more than 35,000 clones, around nine tenths being singletons. The time point was: peak reinfection, 3 to 8 weeks after reinfection detection. Sorted cells were sequenced directly ex vivo without any in vitro expansion. Trimming removed 6 bases from V and 5 bases from J, with 11 bases in between. The CDR3 loop spans 13 amino acids. The V gene's germline CDR1 is MNHEY and CDR2 SVGAGI. The chain combines TRBV6-5 with TRBJ2-1; weak D call: TRBD2 (6 bases). The sample comprised naive CD8+ T cells sorted from blood. The clonotype comes from a man aged 18 to 30 with hepatitis C virus infection. The CDR3 is CASRPGGNNEQFF. CDR3 nucleotide sequence: TGTGCCAGCAGGCCCGGGGGAAACAATGAGCAGTTCTTC.